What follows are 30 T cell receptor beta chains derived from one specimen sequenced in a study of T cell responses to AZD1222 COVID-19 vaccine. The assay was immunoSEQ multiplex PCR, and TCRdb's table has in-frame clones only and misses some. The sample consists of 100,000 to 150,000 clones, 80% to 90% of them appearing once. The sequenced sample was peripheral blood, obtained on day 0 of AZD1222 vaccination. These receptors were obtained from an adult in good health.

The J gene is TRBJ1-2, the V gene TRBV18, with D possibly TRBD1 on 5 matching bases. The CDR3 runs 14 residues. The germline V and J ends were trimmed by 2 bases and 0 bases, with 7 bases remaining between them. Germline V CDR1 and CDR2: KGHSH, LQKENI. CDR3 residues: CASSPAGSNYGYTF. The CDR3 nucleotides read TGTGCCAGCTCACCAGCAGGGTCTAACTATGGCTACACCTTC.

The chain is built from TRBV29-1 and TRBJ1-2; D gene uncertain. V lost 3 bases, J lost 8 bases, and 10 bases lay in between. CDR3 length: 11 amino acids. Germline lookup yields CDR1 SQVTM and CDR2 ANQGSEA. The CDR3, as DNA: TGCAGCGTTGACCAGTACGGGGGCTACACCTTC. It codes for CSVDQYGGYTF.

CDR3 coding DNA: TGTGCCAGCAGCTTAGGACTAGCGGGAGCGGGAGATACGCAGTATTTT. This sequence encodes CASSLGLAGAGDTQYF. V and J are TRBV7-9 and TRBJ2-3; 12 nucleotides line up with TRBD2. This CDR3 has 16 residues. V shed 1 base, J shed 5 bases, and the junction held 4 bases outside the gene matches. The germline CDR1 and CDR2 sequences are SEHNR and FQNEAQ (reference sequence).

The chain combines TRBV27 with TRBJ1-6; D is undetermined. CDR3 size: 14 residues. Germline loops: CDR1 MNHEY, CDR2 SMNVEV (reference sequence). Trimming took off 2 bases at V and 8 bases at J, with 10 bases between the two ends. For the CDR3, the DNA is TGTGCCAGCAGTTTAATCGGGGTGGATTCACCCCTCCACTTT. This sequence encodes CASSLIGVDSPLHF.

Here the CDR3 reads CAISEQGAPTEAFF. The CDR3 bases are TGTGCCATCAGTGAGCAGGGGGCGCCCACTGAAGCTTTCTTT. The J gene is TRBJ1-1, the V gene TRBV10-3; 8 nucleotides match TRBD1. Germline CDR1 is ENHRY and CDR2 is SYGVKD. The CDR3 runs to 14 residues. The junction had 3 bases not matched to a gene; V was cut back by 2 bases and J by 4 bases.

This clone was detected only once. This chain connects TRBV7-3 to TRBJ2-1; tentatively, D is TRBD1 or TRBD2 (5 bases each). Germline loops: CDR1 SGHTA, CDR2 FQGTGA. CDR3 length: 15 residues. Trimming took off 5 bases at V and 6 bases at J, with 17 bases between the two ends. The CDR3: CASSREGAPPNEQFF. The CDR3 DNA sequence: TGTGCCAGCAGCCGGGAAGGGGCCCCCCCCAATGAGCAGTTCTTC.

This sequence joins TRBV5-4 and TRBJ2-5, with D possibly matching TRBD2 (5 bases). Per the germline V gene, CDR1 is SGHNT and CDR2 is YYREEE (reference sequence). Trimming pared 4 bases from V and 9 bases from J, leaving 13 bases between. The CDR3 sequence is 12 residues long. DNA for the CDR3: TGTGCCAGCAGCGTGGACGTCGGGGCCCAGTACTTC. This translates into CASSVDVGAQYF.

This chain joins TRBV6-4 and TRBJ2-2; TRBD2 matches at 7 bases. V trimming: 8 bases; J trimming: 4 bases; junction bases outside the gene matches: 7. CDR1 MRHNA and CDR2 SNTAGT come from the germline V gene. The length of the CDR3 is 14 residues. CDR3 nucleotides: TGTGCCAGCCGCCCTGGGGGGGTCACCGGGGAGCTGTTTTTT. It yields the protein CASRPGGVTGELFF.

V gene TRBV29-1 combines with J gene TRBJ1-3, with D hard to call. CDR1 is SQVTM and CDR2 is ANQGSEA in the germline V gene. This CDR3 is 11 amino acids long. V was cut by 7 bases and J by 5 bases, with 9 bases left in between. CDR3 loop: CSGAVRNTIYF. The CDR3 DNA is TGCAGCGGGGCAGTTCGAAACACCATATATTTT.

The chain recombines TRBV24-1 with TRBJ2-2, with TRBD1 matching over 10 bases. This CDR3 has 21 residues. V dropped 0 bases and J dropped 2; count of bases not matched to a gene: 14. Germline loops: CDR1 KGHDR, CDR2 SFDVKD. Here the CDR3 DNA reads TGTGCCACCAGTGATTTGCACCTTACGAGACAGGGGGCATTTAACACCGGGGAGCTGTTTTTT. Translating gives CATSDLHLTRQGAFNTGELFF.

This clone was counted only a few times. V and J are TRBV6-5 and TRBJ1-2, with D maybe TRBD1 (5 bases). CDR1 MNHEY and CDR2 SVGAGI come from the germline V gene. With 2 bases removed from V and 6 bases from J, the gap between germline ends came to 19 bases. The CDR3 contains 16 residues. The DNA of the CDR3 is TGTGCCAGCAGTTACCAGCAGGGATTTGGTACGAATGGCTACACCTTC. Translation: CASSYQQGFGTNGYTF.

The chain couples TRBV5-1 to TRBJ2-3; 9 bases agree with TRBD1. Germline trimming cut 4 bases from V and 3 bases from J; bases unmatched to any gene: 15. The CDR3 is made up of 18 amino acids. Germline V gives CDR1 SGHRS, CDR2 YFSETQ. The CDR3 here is CASSHQAGDRVVTDTQYF. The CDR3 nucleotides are TGCGCCAGCAGCCATCAGGCGGGGGACAGGGTGGTTACAGATACGCAGTATTTT.

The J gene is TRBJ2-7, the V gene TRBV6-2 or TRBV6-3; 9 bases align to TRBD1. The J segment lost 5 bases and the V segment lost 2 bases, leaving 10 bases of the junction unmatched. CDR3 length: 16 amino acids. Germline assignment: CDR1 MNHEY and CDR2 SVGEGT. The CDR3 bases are TGTGCCAGCAGTTACCCAGTACAGGGGGCGCGGGACGAGCAGTACTTC. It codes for CASSYPVQGARDEQYF.

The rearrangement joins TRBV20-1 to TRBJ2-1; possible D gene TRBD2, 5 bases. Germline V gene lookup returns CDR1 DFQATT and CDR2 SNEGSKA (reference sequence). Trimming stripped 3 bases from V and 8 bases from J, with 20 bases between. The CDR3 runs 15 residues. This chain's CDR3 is CSASERRDGWHEQFF. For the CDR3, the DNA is TGCAGTGCTAGTGAGCGACGGGATGGGTGGCATGAGCAGTTCTTC.

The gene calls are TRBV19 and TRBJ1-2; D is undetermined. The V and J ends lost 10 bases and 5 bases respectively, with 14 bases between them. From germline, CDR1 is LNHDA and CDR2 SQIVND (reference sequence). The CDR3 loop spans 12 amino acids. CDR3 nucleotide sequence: TGTGCCACCGAACCTCCAGGTTATGGCTACACCTTC. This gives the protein CATEPPGYGYTF.

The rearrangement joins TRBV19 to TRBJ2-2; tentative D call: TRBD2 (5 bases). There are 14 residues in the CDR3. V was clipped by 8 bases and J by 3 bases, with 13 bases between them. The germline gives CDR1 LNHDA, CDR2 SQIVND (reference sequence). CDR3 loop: CASSAHGDTGELFF. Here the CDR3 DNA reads TGTGCCAGTTCGGCCCACGGGGACACCGGGGAGCTGTTTTTT. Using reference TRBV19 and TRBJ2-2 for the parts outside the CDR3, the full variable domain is DGGITQSPKYLFRKEGQNVTLSCEQNLNHDAMYWYRQDPGQGLRLIYYSQIVNDFQKGDIAEGYSVSREKKESFPLTVTSAQKNPTAFYLCASSAHGDTGELFFGEGSRLTVL.

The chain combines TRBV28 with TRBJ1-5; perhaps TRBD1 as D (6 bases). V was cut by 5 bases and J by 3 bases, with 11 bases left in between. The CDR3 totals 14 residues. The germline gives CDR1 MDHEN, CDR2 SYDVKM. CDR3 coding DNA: TGTGCCAGCAGTACACAGGGATTCAATCAGCCCCAGCATTTT. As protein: CASSTQGFNQPQHF.

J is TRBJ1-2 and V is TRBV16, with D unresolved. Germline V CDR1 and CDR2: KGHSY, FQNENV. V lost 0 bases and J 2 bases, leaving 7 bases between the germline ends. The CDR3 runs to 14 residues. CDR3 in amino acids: CASSQSSENYGYTF. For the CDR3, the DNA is TGTGCCAGCAGCCAATCGTCGGAGAACTATGGCTACACCTTC.

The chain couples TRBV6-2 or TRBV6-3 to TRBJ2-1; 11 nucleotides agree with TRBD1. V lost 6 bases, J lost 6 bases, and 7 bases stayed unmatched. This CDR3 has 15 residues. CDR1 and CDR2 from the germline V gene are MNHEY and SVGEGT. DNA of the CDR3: TGTGCCAGCAGCCACGGGACAGGGGGACGCAATGAGCAGTTCTTC. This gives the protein CASSHGTGGRNEQFF.

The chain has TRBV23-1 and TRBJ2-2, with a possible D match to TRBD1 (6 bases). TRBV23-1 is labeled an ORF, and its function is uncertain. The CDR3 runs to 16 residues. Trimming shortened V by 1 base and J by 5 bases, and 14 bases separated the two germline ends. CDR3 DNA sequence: TGCGCCAGCAGTCAATTTGTCACAGGGTTTACCGGGGAGCTGTTTTTT. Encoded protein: CASSQFVTGFTGELFF.

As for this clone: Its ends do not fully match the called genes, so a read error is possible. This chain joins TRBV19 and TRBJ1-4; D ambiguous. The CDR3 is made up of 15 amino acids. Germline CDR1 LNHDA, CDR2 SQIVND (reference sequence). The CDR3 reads CASSSERTSNEKLFF. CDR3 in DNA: TGTGCCAGTAGTTCAGAGCGGACGTCTAACGAAAAACTGTTTTTT. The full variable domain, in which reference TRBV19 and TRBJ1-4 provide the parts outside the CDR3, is DGGITQSPKYLFRKEGQNVTLSCEQNLNHDAMYWYRQDPGQGLRLIYYSQIVNDFQKGDIAEGYSVSREKKESFPLTVTSAQKNPTAFYLCASSSERTSNEKLFFGSGTQLSVL.

The CDR3 is CASSVQRDQPQHF. In DNA, the CDR3 is TGTGCCAGCAGTGTCCAGAGGGATCAGCCCCAGCATTTT. This chain joins TRBV28 and TRBJ1-5; D unresolved. CDR1 and CDR2 from the germline V gene are MDHEN and SYDVKM. The CDR3 has 13 residues. The ends were cut back, 5 bases at V and 5 bases at J, with 10 bases in the middle.

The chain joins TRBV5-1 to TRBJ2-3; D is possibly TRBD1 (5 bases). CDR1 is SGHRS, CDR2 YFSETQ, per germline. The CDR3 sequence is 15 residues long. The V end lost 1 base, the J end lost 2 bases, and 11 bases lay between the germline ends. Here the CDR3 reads CASSLQGLNTDTQYF. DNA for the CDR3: TGCGCCAGCAGCTTGCAGGGCCTTAACACAGATACGCAGTATTTT.

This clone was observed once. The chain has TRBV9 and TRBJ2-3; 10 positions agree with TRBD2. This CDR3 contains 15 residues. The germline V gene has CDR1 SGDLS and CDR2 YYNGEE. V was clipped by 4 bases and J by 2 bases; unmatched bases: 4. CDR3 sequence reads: CASSTSGGATDTQYF. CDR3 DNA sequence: TGTGCCAGCAGCACCAGCGGGGGGGCCACAGATACGCAGTATTTT.

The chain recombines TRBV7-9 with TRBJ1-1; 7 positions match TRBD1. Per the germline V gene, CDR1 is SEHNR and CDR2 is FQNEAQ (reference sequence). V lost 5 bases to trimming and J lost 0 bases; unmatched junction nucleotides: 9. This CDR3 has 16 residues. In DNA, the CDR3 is TGTGCCAGCAGCCCGACCCGGGACAGACTGAACACTGAAGCTTTCTTT. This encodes CASSPTRDRLNTEAFF.

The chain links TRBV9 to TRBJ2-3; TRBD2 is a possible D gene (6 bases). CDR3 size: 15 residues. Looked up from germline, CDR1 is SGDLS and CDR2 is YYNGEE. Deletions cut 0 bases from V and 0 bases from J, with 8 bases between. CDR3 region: CASSVGGLSTDTQYF. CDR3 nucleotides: TGTGCCAGCAGCGTAGGGGGACTGAGCACAGATACGCAGTATTTT.

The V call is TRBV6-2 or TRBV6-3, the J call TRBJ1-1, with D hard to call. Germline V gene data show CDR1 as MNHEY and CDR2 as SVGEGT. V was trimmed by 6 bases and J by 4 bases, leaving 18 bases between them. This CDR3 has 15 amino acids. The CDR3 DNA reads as TGTGCCAGCAGCAATCTGGACTTACCCCCCACTGAAGCTTTCTTT. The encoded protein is CASSNLDLPPTEAFF.

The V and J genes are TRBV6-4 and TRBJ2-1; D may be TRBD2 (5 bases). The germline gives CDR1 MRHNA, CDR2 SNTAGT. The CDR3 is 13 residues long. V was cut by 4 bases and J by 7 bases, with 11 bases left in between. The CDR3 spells CASSVEVSNEQFF. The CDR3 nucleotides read TGTGCCAGCAGTGTGGAGGTTTCTAATGAGCAGTTCTTC.

This chain's CDR3 is CATSRDGGGNQPQHF. In nucleotides, the CDR3 is TGTGCCACCAGCAGAGATGGCGGAGGAAATCAGCCCCAGCATTTT. The chain is built from TRBV15 and TRBJ1-5; D unclear. Trimming removed 0 bases at V and 4 bases at J, with 10 bases between. Germline lookup yields CDR1 LNHNV and CDR2 YYDKDF (reference sequence). This CDR3 comprises 15 residues. Looking up the rest from reference TRBV15 and TRBJ1-5 gives the full variable domain: DAMVIQNPRYQVTQFGKPVTLSCSQTLNHNVMYWYQQKSSQAPKLLFHYYDKDFNNEADTPDNFQSRRPNTSFCFLDIRSPGLGDTAMYLCATSRDGGGNQPQHFGDGTRLSIL.

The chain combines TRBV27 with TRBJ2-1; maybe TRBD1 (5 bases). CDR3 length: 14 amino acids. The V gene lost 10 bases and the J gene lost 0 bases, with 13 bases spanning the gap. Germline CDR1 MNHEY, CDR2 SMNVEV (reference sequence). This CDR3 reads CATSRALSYNEQFF. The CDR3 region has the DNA TGTGCCACCTCCAGGGCCCTCTCCTACAATGAGCAGTTCTTC.